Listed here are 6 T cell receptor beta chains from one sample, sequenced in a study of blood T cells in healthy people across ages. The use of a sample-barcoded 5' primer and a J-beta primer mix characterized a second PCR of 7 to 11 cycles. In TCRdb, the 5' RACE reads were re-called with MiXCR into one record per CDR3 protein. The sample yields some 1,800,000 distinct CDR3 sequences, roughly 43% seen once. Sequences were obtained from blood. The receptors shown here come from a human donor in good health.

The table lists this clonotype with many counts. V usage is TRBV2 and J usage is TRBJ2-1; 10 bases fit TRBD2. CDR1 SNHLY and CDR2 FYNNEI come from the germline V gene. The CDR3 totals 15 residues. V shed 8 bases and J 9 bases; nucleotides not matched to a gene: 13. CDR3 sequence reads: CASQRIAGGGSEQFF. For the CDR3, the DNA is TGTGCCAGCCAACGGATAGCGGGGGGTGGTAGTGAGCAGTTCTTC. Filled out from reference TRBV2 and TRBJ2-1, the complete variable domain reads EPEVTQTPSHQVTQMGQEVILRCVPISNHLYFYWYRQILGQKVEFLVSFYNNEISEKSEIFDDQFSVERPDGSNFTLKIRSTKLEDSAMYFCASQRIAGGGSEQFFGPGTRLTVL.

CDR3 nucleotide sequence: TGCAGTGCCCGAGGGATGGAGATGGGCGGCTACACCTTC. Protein product: CSARGMEMGGYTF. The V and J genes are TRBV20-1 and TRBJ1-2; no clear D gene. The CDR3 totals 13 residues. CDR1 DFQATT and CDR2 SNEGSKA come from the germline V gene (reference sequence). V was clipped by 6 bases and J by 8 bases, with 19 bases between them.

The chain is built from TRBV7-9 and TRBJ2-5; no clear D gene. The germline CDR1 and CDR2 sequences are SEHNR and FQNEAQ (reference sequence). The V end lost 4 bases, the J end lost 5 bases, and 11 bases lay between the germline ends. CDR3 length equals 13 residues. The CDR3 DNA is TGTGCCAGCAGCTCTCGTATCGGGGAGACCCAGTACTTC. Its protein product is CASSSRIGETQYF.

Written as DNA, the CDR3 is TGTGCCAGCAGCTTCGGACATGGTGAGCAGTTCTTC. Its protein product is CASSFGHGEQFF. The chain recombines TRBV7-3 with TRBJ2-1, with D tentatively TRBD1 (5 bases). CDR1 and CDR2 from the germline V gene are SGHTA and FQGTGA. The germline V and J ends were trimmed by 3 bases and 9 bases, with 9 bases remaining between them. The CDR3 runs 12 residues.

The J gene is TRBJ1-6, the V gene TRBV9; D possibly corresponds to TRBD1 (6 bases). This CDR3 spans 16 amino acids. The germline gives CDR1 SGDLS, CDR2 YYNGEE. Trimming shortened V by 3 bases and J by 10 bases, and 20 bases separated the two germline ends. CDR3 sequence reads: CASSGPSRGVVSPLHF. The CDR3, as DNA: TGTGCCAGCAGCGGCCCTAGCAGGGGAGTTGTGTCACCCCTCCACTTT.

This clonotype is a singleton in its sample. The genes are TRBV7-2 and TRBJ1-2, with D perhaps TRBD1 (5 bases). The V gene's germline CDR1 is SGHTA and CDR2 FQGNSA. The CDR3 sequence is 15 residues long. V was shortened by 1 base and J by 4 bases, with 13 bases between the two germline ends. CDR3 sequence reads: CASSLDNTGGYGYTF. CDR3 DNA: TGTGCCAGCAGCTTAGACAACACCGGGGGCTATGGCTACACCTTC.